Listed below are T cell receptor beta chains from one sample, sequenced in a study of T-cell memory formation after mild COVID-19. TCRdb itself ran the 5' RACE reads through MiXCR, one entry per CDR3 protein. This sample carries 100,000 to 150,000 distinct CDR3 sequences, about 6% of them seen once, and the ten largest clones take roughly 2%. What was sequenced was PBMCs or a T cell subset sorted from them (not recorded which). All receptors come from an adult woman who had mild COVID-19 (a few samples of this study predate the infection). Cell type and time point are not known. Each CDR3 is given with its conserved first and last residue. The D gene is left open where the match is weak. Only part of the rows carry a size: once, few, many, or a class if the clone is expanded.

v_call d_call clone_size cdr3_aa
TRBV7-2 NA few CASSLETGHYGYTF
TRBV7-2 NA NA CASSLGGGGRYEQYF
TRBV18 NA few CASSPSQGNEQFF
TRBV3-1 NA NA CASSLPGQTTETQYF
TRBV5-1 NA many CASSPTRNRDTQYF
TRBV29-1 TRBD1 few CSARQGNSPLHF
TRBV12-3/TRBV12-4 NA few CASSSVFPTNEKLFF
TRBV7-3 TRBD2 many CASSFAGGSGSTDTQYF
TRBV4-2 TRBD1 many CASSQDITGGTQETQYF
TRBV6-5 TRBD1 few CASRLKGQGTSYEQYF
TRBV7-2 NA NA CASRYDSPNQPQHF
TRBV5-5 TRBD1 many CASSALLRDSSGANVLTF
TRBV24-1 TRBD1 NA CATSESGTGYGYTF
TRBV7-9 NA few CASSPSAGAFF
TRBV30 NA many CACGMDRPYEQYF
TRBV7-2 NA few CASSSRGSSETQYF
TRBV7-2 NA NA CASRHGVTETQYF
TRBV9 NA NA CASSAIQADTIYF
TRBV12-3/TRBV12-4 NA NA CASSKTGRFTF
TRBV20-1 TRBD1 few CSAPMTGYGTDTQYF
TRBV30 NA few CAWSSTGGYTF
TRBV7-2 TRBD1 many CASSPTGEGTGELFF
TRBV5-1 NA NA CASSLGNPTDTQYF
TRBV20-1 TRBD1 NA CSAREPTGGWTEAFF
TRBV20-1 TRBD1 few CSATQSTGEKLFF
TRBV12-3/TRBV12-4 NA few CASSLVSGLGDNEQFF
TRBV12-3/TRBV12-4 NA few CASSLLPGGAYEQYF
TRBV20-1 TRBD1 many CSASAGTGLYEQYF
TRBV7-2 NA few CASSFSSSYEQYF
TRBV14 NA NA CASSIGAGSNEKLFF
TRBV12-5 TRBD1 few CASGLPPGQGITEAFF
TRBV7-2 NA NA CASSRKGDAGKTQYF
TRBV19 TRBD1 many CASSQGARQPQHF